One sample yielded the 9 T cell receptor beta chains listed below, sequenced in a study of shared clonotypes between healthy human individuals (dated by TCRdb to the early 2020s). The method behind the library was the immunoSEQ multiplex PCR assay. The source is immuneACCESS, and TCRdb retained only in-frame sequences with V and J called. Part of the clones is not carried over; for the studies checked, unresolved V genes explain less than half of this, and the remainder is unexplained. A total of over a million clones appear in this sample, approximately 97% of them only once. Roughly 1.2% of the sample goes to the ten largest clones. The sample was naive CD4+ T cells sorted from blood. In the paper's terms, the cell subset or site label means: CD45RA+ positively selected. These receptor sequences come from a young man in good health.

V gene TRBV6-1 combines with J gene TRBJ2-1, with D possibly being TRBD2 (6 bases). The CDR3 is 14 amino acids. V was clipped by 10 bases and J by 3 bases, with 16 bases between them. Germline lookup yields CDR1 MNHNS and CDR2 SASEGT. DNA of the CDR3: TGTGCCACCACATCGCAAGCGGGCTACAATGAGCAGTTCTTC. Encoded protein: CATTSQAGYNEQFF.

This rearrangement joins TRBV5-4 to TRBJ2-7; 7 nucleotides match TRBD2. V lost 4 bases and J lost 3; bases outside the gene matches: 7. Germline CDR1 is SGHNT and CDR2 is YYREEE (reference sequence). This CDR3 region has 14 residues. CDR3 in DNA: TGTGCCAGCAGCCAGACCCGGGGGGTCTACGAGCAGTACTTC. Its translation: CASSQTRGVYEQYF.

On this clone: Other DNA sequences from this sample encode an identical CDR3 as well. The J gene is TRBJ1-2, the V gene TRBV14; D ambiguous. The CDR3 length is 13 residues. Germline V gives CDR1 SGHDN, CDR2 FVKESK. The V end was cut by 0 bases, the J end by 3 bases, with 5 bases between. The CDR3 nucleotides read TGTGCCAGCAGCCAAGAATGGGACTATGGCTACACCTTC. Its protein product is CASSQEWDYGYTF.

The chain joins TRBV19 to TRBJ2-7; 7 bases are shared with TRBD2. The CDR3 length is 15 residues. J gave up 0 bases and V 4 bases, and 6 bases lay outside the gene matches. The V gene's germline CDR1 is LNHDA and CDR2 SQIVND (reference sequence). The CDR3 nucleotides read TGTGCCAGTAGTAGCCGAACTAGCGTCTCCTACGAGCAGTACTTC. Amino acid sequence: CASSSRTSVSYEQYF.

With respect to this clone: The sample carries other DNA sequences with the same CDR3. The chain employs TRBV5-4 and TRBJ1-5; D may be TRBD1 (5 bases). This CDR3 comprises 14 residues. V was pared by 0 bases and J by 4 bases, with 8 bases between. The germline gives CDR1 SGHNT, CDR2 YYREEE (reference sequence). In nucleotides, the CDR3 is TGTGCCAGCAGCTTGGGGGGCGGGAATCAGCCCCAGCATTTT. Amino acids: CASSLGGGNQPQHF.

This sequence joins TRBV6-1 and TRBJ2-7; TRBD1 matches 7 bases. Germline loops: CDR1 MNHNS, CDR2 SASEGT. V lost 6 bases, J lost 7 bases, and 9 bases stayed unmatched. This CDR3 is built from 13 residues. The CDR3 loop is CASSEFDRDEQYF. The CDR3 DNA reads TGTGCCAGCAGCGAATTCGACAGGGATGAGCAGTACTTC.

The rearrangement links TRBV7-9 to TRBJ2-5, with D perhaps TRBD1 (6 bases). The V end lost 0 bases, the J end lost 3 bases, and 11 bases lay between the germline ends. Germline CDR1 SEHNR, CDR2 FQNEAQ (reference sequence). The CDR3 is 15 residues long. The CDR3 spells CASSLATGEKETQYF. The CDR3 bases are TGTGCCAGCAGCTTAGCGACAGGAGAGAAAGAGACCCAGTACTTC.

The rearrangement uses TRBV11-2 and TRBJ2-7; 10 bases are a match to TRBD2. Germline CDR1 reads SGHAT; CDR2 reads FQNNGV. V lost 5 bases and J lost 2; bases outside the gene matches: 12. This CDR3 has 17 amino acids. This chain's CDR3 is CASSRTSGNYQTYEQYF. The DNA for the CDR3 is TGTGCCAGCAGCCGCACTAGCGGGAACTACCAAACCTACGAGCAGTACTTC.

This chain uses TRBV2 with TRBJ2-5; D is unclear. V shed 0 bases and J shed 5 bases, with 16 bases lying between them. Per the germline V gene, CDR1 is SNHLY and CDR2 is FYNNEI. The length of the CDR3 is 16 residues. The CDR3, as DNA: TGTGCCAGCAGTGAAGCCCCGGACGAGGTTAGGGAGACCCAGTACTTC. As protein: CASSEAPDEVRETQYF.